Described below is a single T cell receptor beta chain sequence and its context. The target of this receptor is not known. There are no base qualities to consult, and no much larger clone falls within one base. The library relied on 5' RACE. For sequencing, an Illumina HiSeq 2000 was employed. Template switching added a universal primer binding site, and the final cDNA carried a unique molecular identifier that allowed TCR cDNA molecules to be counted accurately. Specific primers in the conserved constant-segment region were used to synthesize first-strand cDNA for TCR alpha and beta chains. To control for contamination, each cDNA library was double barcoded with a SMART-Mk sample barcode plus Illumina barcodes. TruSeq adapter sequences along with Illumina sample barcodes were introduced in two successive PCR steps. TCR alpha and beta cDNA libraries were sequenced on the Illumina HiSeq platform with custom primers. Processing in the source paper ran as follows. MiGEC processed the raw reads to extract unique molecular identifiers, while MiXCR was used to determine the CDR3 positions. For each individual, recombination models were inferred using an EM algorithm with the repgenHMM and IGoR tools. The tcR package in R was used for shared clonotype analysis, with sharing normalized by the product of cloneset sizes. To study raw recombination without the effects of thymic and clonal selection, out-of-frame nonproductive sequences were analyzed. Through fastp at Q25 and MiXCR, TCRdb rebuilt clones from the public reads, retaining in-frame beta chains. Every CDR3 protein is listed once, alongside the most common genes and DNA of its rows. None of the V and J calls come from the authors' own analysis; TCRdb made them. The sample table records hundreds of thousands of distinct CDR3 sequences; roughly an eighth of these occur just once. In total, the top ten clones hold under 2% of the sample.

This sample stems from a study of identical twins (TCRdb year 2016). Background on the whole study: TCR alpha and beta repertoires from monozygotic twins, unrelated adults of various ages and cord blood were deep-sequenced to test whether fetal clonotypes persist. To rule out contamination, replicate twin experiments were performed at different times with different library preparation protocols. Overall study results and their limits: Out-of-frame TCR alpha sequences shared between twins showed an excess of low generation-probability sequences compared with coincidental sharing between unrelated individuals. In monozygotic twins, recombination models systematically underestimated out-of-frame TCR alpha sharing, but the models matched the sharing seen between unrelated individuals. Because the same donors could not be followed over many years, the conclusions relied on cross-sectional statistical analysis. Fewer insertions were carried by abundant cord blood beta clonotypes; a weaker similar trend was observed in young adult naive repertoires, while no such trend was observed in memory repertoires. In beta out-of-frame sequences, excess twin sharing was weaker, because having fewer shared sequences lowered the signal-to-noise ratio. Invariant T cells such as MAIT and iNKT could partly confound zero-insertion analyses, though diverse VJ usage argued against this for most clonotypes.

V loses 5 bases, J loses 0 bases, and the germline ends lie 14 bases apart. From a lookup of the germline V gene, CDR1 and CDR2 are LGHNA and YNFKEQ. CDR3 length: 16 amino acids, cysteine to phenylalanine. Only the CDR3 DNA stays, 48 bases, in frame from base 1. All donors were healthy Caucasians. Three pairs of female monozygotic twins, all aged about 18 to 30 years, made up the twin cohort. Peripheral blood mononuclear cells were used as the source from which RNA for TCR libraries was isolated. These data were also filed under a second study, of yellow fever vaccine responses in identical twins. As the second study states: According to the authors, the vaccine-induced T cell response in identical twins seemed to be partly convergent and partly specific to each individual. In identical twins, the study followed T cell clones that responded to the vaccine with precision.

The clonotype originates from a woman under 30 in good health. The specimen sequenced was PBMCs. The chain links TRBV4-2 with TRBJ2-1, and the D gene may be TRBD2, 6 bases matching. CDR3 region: CASSKTRDSSYNEQFF. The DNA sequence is TGTGCCAGCAGCAAGACCCGGGACTCCTCCTACAATGAGCAGTTCTTC.